This TCR beta chain was sequenced for a study of blood T cell repertoires in COVID-19. Study-wide context: PBMCs, B-cell-depleted T cells, or T cells provided the cDNA or gDNA that made up the material.

Sequenced by immunoSEQ multiplex PCR; TCRdb stores in-frame clones only, minus some. This table holds approximately 200,000 clones, approximately 80% found once. V shed 4 bases, J shed 5 bases, and the junction held 2 bases outside the gene matches. Germline CDR1 is KGHSH and CDR2 is LQKENI. This CDR3 spans 14 amino acids. The J gene is TRBJ1-6, the V gene TRBV18; 7 bases line up with TRBD1. The source of this sequence is a woman in her thirties or forties with acute COVID-19. What was sequenced was PBMCs or T cells enriched from blood (not recorded which). CDR3 bases: TGTGCCAGCTCACTTACAGGGGATAATTCACCCCTCCACTTT. Translated, it gives CASSLTGDNSPLHF.